This T cell receptor (beta chain) is from a study of T cells in Graves' hyperthyroidism and ophthalmopathy. Overall study results and limits: The authors' 13 V-J model separated ophthalmopathy from stable hyperthyroidism.

The TCR beta CDR3 regions underwent amplification using RNA transcripts as the source. The HTBI primer set served for first-round RT-PCR of the TCR CDR3. Each CDR3 protein is one row after TCRdb ran MiXCR on the multiplex PCR reads. Counted here are approximately 520,000 distinct CDR3 sequences, roughly 20% occurring once; the ten biggest clones make up around a quarter. This clonotype has a count of ten or more. Its antigen remains unknown. From germline, CDR1 is SGDLS and CDR2 YYNGEE. The CDR3 is 13 amino acids. Trimming took off 1 base at V and 1 base at J, with 5 bases between the two ends. Calling Graves' hyperthyroidism stable meant ophthalmopathy did not progress within 18 months. Recently diagnosed hyperthyroidism of less than 2 months' duration affected patients aged 18 to 65. Each 10 ml fresh peripheral blood draw supplied the PBMCs.

Sequenced: blood. This chain connects TRBV9 to TRBJ2-5; D call uncertain. The receptor was isolated from a man aged 18 to 29 with Graves' hyperthyroidism. This chain's CDR3 is CASSVQIQETQYF. The CDR3 nucleotides read TGTGCCAGCAGCGTACAGATCCAAGAGACCCAGTACTTC.